The entry that follows covers one T cell receptor beta chain sequence. This record comes from a study of blood T cell repertoires in COVID-19. Study details: Samples taken during acute and convalescent COVID-19 were collected in the United States, Italy and Spain.

V dropped 3 bases and J dropped 0; count of bases not matched to a gene: 5. CDR1 and CDR2 from the germline V gene are SGHVS and FQNEAQ. CDR3 length: 17 residues. Using immunoSEQ multiplex PCR, the repertoire was profiled, and TCRdb retains in-frame clones only, with some absent. The table shows some 50,000 clones, with 78% occurring only once. The specimen sequenced was peripheral blood. This clonotype was obtained from a human donor in a cohort sampled during active COVID-19. V gene TRBV7-8 combines with J gene TRBJ2-1, with 10 nucleotides matching TRBD2. CDR3 loop: CASSLTSGPSSYNEQFF. The CDR3 DNA reads as TGTGCCAGCAGCTTGACTAGCGGGCCCAGCTCCTACAATGAGCAGTTCTTC.